This T cell receptor beta chain comes out of a study of beta chain features in type 1 diabetes (dated by TCRdb to 2017 to 2018). A note on the overall study: Mean age, gender distribution, total cell number and subset yield did not differ between patients and healthy donors. A total of approximately 100 million sorted cells were examined across all samples, and the number of cells per subset was strongly correlated with RNA yield. In the study, recently diagnosed type 1 diabetes patients and matched healthy donors were compared on the TCRB repertoires of their sorted circulating CD4+ T cell subsets. Whereas all 30 or so donors provided naive and central memory subsets, regulatory and stem cell-like memory subsets were isolated from just 8 patients and about eight healthy donors.

A word on this clone: Its antigen remains unidentified. No much larger clone is present one base from it, and per-base qualities are unavailable.

Overall study outcomes, separate from this receptor: Patients with type 1 diabetes made fewer insertions and deleted more nucleotides at VDJ recombination sites, implying thymic rearrangement abnormalities. A moderate but significant shortening of TCRB CDR3 length was observed in type 1 diabetes patients in all four CD4+ subsets. Naive, central memory and regulatory TCRB repertoires appeared to be more similar among patients than among healthy donors. Because cDNA rather than genomic DNA was sequenced, highly expressing activated cells could have been over-represented, although no difference in activation and CD3 levels was found between groups. Only small numbers of individuals were included in the HLA sub-analyses, which left unresolved whether HLA type had any influence on TCRB rearrangement. Shorter templates might be favored by PCR, yet because patient and control samples were amplified and corrected together, any such skew would affect both groups equally.

From its cysteine to its phenylalanine, the CDR3 spans 15 amino acids. The kept DNA is CDR3 alone, 45 bases in frame from the first base. The germline V and J ends show losses of 3 bases and 3 bases respectively, and no gene match explains 4 bases of the junction. Via the germline V gene (reference sequence), CDR1 is SEHNR and CDR2 FQNEAQ. The High Capacity cDNA Reverse Transcription Kit was used to reverse transcribe all of the isolated RNA, meaning that expressed TCRB transcripts were what got sequenced. Deep immunoSEQ sequencing was applied to naive, central memory and regulatory T cell samples, giving an average of roughly 3.5 million total reads per sample. After sorted cells were lysed in RLT buffer, RNA was extracted with DNase-treated RNeasy Micro or Mini kits, with the choice depending on cell number. Each cell subset was processed separately to prevent cross-contamination, with patient and healthy donor samples processed together. TCRB sequences were amplified from cDNA with the immunoSEQ multiplex PCR, producing 87-bp fragments spanning the CDR3 region. The amplicons were sequenced using the Illumina HiSeq platform. For the original study's pipeline: PCR bias was corrected computationally using synthetic template baselines, and reads within Hamming distance 2 were collapsed, with unmergeable singletons discarded. Reads were aligned against IMGT to assign V, D and J genes, CDR3 length and insertions or deletions at six rearrangement sites. Within each subset, clonotype counts were normalized to sorted cell number, after which true diversity and Gini coefficients were computed with the tcR R package. Repertoire sharing was quantified using the overlap coefficient calculated on TCRB nucleotide sequences. Out-of-frame TCRB sequences from naive cells were analyzed as a proxy for the pre-selection repertoire. TCRdb obtained this table from immuneACCESS and retained in-frame rearrangements with V and J assigned. These tables miss some clones; where compared with another copy, unresolved V genes account for less than half of the shortfall, and the remainder is unexplained. V and J calls and clone size come straight from that table; D and trimming were deduced from the DNA. The sample table shows about 710,000 clones, and over 12% are seen once. The top ten hold less than 0.04% of the sample.

A single peripheral blood draw of about 120 mL on average was collected from each donor into heparinised tubes. Naive, central memory, regulatory and stem cell-like memory CD4+ T cells were sorted on a BD FACSAria II using a panel including CD45RO, CCR7, CD25, CD127, CD95 and CD27. Purity was above 98% for every sorted population. Right away, PBMCs were isolated by Lymphoprep density gradient centrifugation and were stained directly, with no culture step. So that batch effects would be minimized, each experiment stained and sorted samples in pairs, pairing one healthy donor with one patient. This TCR was sampled from a young man with type 1 diabetes. Specimen: naive CD4+ T cells from blood. This specimen's cell subset or site label, per the study, means: true naive CD4+ T cells. The sequence is built from TRBV7-9 and TRBJ2-7, and 11 bases in between align with TRBD2. The CDR3 corresponds to CASSFPGLADYEQYF. In nucleotide form, the sequence is TGTGCCAGCAGCTTCCCGGGACTAGCGGACTACGAGCAGTACTTC.